This T cell receptor (beta chain) stems from a study of T-cell reconstitution after alpha-beta-depleted transplantation in children. The authors prepared the TCRbeta library with unique molecular identifiers. Each CDR3 protein gets one entry after TCRdb re-called the PCR reads with MiXCR. The table lists 670,000 or so distinct CDR3 sequences, around 13% of them singletons. This CDR3 comprises 14 residues. V was pared by 2 bases and J by 4 bases, with 10 bases between. Per germline, CDR1 MGHRA and CDR2 YSYEKL. This clonotype was seen a few times. The TCR was taken from a girl aged 2 to 10 with congenital amegakaryocytic thrombocytopenia, due to receive a stem cell transplant. Sequenced here: PBMCs, sampled before TCRalphabeta/CD19-depleted stem cell transplant. This rearrangement joins TRBV4-1 to TRBJ2-3, with D hard to call. CDR3 in DNA: TGCGCCAGCAGCCAAAACCTTTGGTCAGATACGCAGTATTTT. It codes for CASSQNLWSDTQYF.